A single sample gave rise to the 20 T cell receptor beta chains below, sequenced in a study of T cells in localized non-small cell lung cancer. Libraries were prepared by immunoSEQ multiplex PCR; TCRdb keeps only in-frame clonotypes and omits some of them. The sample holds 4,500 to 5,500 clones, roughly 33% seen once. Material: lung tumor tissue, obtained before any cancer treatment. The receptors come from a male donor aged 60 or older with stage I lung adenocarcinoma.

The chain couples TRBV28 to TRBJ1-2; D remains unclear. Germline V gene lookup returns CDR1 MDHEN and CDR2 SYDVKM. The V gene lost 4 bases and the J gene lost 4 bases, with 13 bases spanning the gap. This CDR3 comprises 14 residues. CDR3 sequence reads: CASSSSATAYGYTF. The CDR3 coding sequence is TGTGCCAGCAGTTCCTCGGCGACGGCCTATGGCTACACCTTC.

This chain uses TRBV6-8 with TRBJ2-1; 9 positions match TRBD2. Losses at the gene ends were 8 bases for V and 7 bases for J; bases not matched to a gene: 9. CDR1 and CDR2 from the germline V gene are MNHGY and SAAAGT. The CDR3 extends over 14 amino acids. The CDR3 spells CASLSGTSSNEQFF. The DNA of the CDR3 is TGTGCCAGCCTCAGCGGGACTAGCAGTAATGAGCAGTTCTTC.

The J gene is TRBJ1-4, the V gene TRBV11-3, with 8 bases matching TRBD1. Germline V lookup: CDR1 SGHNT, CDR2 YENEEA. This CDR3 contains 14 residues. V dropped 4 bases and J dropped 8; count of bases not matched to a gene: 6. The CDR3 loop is CASSSGQVKEKLFF. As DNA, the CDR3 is TGTGCCAGCAGCTCGGGACAGGTGAAAGAAAAACTGTTTTTT.

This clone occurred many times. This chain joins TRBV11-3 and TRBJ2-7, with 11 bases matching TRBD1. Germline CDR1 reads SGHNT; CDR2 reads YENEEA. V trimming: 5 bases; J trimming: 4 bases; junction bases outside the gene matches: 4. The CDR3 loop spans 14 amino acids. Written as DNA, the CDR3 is TGTGCCAGCAGCCCAGGGACAGGGGGTTACGAGCAGTACTTC. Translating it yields CASSPGTGGYEQYF.

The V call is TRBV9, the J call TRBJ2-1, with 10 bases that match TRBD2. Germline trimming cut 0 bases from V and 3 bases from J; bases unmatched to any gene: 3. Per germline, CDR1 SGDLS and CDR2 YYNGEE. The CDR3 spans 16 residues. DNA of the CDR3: TGTGCCAGCAGCGTAGGTAGCGGGGGGTTCTACAATGAGCAGTTCTTC. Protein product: CASSVGSGGFYNEQFF. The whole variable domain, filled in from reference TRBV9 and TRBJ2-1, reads DSGVTQTPKHLITATGQRVTLRCSPRSGDLSVYWYQQSLDQGLQFLIQYYNGEERAKGNILERFSAQQFPDLHSELNLSSLELGDSALYFCASSVGSGGFYNEQFFGPGTRLTVL.

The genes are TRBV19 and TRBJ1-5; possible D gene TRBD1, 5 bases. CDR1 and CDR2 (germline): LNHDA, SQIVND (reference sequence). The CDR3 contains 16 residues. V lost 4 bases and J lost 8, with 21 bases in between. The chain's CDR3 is CASSTQAWGLGEPQHF. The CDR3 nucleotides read TGTGCCAGTAGTACCCAAGCATGGGGCCTGGGGGAGCCCCAGCATTTT.

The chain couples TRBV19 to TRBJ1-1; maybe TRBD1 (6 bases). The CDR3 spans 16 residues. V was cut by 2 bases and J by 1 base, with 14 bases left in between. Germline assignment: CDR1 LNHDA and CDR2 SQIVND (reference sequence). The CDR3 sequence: CASSISRGARNTEAFF. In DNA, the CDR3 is TGTGCCAGTAGTATATCCAGGGGAGCTCGGAACACTGAAGCTTTCTTT.

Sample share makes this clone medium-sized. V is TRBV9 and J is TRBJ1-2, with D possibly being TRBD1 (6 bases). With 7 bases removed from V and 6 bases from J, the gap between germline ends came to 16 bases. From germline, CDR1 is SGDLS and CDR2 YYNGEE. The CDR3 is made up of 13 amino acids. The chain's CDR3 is CASGKGGLDGYTF. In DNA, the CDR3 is TGTGCCAGCGGCAAAGGGGGGTTGGATGGCTACACCTTC.

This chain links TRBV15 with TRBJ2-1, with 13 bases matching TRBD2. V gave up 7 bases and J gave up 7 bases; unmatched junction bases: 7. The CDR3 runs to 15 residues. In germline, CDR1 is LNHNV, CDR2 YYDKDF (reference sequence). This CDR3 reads CATTRPGLAGNEQFF. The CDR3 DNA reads TGTGCCACCACCCGTCCGGGACTAGCGGGGAATGAGCAGTTCTTC.

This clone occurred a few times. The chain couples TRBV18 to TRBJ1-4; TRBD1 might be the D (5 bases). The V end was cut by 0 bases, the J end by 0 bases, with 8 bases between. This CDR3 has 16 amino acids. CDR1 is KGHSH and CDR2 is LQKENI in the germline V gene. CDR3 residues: CASSPPRGSTNEKLFF. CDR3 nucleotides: TGTGCCAGCTCACCACCTCGGGGGTCAACTAATGAAAAACTGTTTTTT.

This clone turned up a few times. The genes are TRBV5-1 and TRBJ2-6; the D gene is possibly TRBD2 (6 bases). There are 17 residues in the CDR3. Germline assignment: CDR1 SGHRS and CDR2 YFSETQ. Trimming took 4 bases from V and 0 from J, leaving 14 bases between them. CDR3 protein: CASSQGTGPSGANVLTF. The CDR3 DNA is TGCGCCAGCAGCCAAGGGACTGGGCCCTCTGGGGCCAACGTCCTGACTTTC. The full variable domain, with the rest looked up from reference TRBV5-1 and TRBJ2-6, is KAGVTQTPRYLIKTRGQQVTLSCSPISGHRSVSWYQQTPGQGLQFLFEYFSETQRNKGNFPGRFSGRQFSNSRSEMNVSTLELGDSALYLCASSQGTGPSGANVLTFGAGSRLTVL.

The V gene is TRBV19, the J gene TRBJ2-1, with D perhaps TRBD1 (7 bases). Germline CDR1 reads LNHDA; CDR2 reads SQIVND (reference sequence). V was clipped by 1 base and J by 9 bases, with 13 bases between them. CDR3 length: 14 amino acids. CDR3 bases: TGTGCCAGTAGTATAGCCAAGGAGGGGGCTGAGCAGTTCTTC. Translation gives CASSIAKEGAEQFF.

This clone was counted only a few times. CDR3 nucleotide sequence: TGTGCCATCAGTGAGCAGGGGGTGAACACTGAAGCTTTCTTT. Amino acid sequence: CAISEQGVNTEAFF. The chain employs TRBV10-3 and TRBJ1-1; 7 bases line up with TRBD1. This CDR3 comprises 14 residues. Germline V gene data show CDR1 as ENHRY and CDR2 as SYGVKD. V lost 2 bases and J lost 0; bases outside the gene matches: 0.

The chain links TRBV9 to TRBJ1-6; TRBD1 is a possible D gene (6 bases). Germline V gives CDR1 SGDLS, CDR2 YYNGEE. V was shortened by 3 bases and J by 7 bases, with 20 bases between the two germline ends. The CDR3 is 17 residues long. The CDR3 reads CASSAGTPGARNSPLHF. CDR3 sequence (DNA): TGTGCCAGCAGCGCCGGAACACCAGGGGCACGGAATTCACCCCTCCACTTT.

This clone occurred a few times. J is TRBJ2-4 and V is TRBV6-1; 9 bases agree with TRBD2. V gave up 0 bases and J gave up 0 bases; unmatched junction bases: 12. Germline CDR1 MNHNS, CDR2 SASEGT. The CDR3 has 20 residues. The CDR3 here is CASSEAIGSGGLLAKNIQYF. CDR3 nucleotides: TGTGCCAGCAGTGAAGCGATAGGTAGCGGGGGCCTACTAGCCAAAAACATTCAGTACTTC.

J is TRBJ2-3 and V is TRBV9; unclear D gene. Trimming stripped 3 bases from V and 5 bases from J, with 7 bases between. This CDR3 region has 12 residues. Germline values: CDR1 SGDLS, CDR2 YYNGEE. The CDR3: CASSAAGDTQYF. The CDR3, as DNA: TGTGCCAGCAGCGCGGCCGGAGATACGCAGTATTTT.

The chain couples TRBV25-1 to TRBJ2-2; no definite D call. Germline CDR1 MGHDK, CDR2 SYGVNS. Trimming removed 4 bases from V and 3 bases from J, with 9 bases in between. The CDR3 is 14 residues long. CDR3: CASSGQKYTGELFF. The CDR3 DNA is TGTGCCAGCAGTGGGCAGAAATACACCGGGGAGCTGTTTTTT. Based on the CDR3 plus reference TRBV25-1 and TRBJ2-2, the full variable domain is EADIYQTPRYLVIGTGKKITLECSQTMGHDKMYWYQQDPGMELHLIHYSYGVNSTEKGDLSSESTVSRIRTEHFPLTLESARPSHTSQYLCASSGQKYTGELFFGEGSRLTVL.

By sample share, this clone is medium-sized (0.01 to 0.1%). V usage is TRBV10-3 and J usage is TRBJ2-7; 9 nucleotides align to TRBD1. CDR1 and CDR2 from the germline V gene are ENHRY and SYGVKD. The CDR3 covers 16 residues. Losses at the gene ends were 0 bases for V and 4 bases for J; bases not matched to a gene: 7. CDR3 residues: CAISESKGQGWYEQYF. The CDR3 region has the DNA TGTGCCATCAGTGAGTCGAAGGGACAGGGCTGGTACGAGCAGTACTTC.

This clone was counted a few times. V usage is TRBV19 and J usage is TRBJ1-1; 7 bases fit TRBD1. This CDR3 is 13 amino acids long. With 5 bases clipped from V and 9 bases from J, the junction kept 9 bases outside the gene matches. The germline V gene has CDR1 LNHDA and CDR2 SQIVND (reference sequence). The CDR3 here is CASSSRQGAKAFF. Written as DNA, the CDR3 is TGTGCCAGTAGTTCCAGACAGGGCGCTAAAGCTTTCTTT.

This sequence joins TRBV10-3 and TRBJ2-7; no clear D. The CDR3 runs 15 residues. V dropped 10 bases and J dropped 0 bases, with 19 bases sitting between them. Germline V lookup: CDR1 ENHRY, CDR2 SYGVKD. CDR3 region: CATLARKGRSYEQYF. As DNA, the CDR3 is TGTGCCACACTTGCCAGGAAGGGTCGCTCCTACGAGCAGTACTTC.